A single sample is the source of the 10 T cell receptor beta chains below, sequenced in a study of blood T cell repertoires in COVID-19. Assay used: immunoSEQ multiplex PCR; TCRdb lists only in-frame clones, some missing. The top ten hold about 12% of the sample, which has roughly 42,000 clones, roughly 84% seen once. The source material was peripheral blood. The receptor set was obtained from a human donor in a cohort sampled during active COVID-19.

The V and J genes are TRBV28 and TRBJ2-5; 11 positions agree with TRBD2. The CDR3 is 19 residues long. CDR1 and CDR2 (germline): MDHEN, SYDVKM. V dropped 2 bases and J dropped 9; count of bases not matched to a gene: 20. The CDR3 region has the DNA TGTGCCAGCAGTTTAGGGGGAGCCCCTAGCGGGGGGCTCCCCTTGGCCCAGTACTTC. This translates into CASSLGGAPSGGLPLAQYF.

The chain employs TRBV6-5 and TRBJ1-2; 8 nucleotides line up with TRBD1. The CDR3 loop spans 13 amino acids. Germline CDR1 reads MNHEY; CDR2 reads SVGAGI. J was trimmed by 8 bases and V by 0 bases; bases with no gene match: 2. The DNA of the CDR3 is TGTGCCAGCAGTTACTCTCCAGGGGGCGGCTACACCTTC. This encodes CASSYSPGGGYTF.

The V gene is TRBV2, the J gene TRBJ1-2; no clear D. Germline V gene data show CDR1 as SNHLY and CDR2 as FYNNEI. The CDR3 sequence is 11 residues long. V was pared by 9 bases and J by 2 bases, with 7 bases between. CDR3 in amino acids: CASGTNYGYTF. The CDR3 region has the DNA TGTGCCAGTGGCACAAACTATGGCTACACCTTC.

V usage is TRBV9 and J usage is TRBJ1-4; TRBD1 might be the D (6 bases). Germline lookup yields CDR1 SGDLS and CDR2 YYNGEE. There are 13 residues in the CDR3. V dropped 5 bases and J dropped 7 bases, with 12 bases sitting between them. The CDR3 is CASRAGAGEKLFF. The DNA for the CDR3 is TGTGCCAGCAGGGCAGGGGCAGGTGAAAAACTGTTTTTT.

This sequence joins TRBV3-1 (or the pseudogene TRBV3-2) and TRBJ2-1; 9 bases are a match to TRBD2. CDR1 and CDR2 (germline): LGHDT, YNNKEL (reference sequence). The V gene end was trimmed by 0 bases and the J gene end by 4 bases; junction bases not matched to a gene: 1. The CDR3 consists of 15 residues. CDR3 amino acids: CASSQEAGGYNEQFF. CDR3 nucleotides: TGTGCCAGCAGCCAAGAAGCGGGGGGATACAATGAGCAGTTCTTC.

The chain is built from TRBV7-9 and TRBJ2-5; the match to TRBD1 covers 10 bases. Germline V CDR1 and CDR2: SEHNR, FQNEAQ (reference sequence). V shed 6 bases, J shed 4 bases, and the junction held 8 bases outside the gene matches. CDR3 length: 15 residues. The CDR3 loop is CASSHDRGLGETQYF. CDR3 coding DNA: TGTGCCAGCAGTCATGACAGGGGGCTCGGAGAGACCCAGTACTTC.

CDR3 residues: CSVVSQTDTQYF. In DNA form, the CDR3 reads TGCAGCGTTGTCTCCCAGACAGATACGCAGTATTTT. The chain uses TRBV29-1 and TRBJ2-3, with unresolved D. Trimming cost V 4 bases and J 3 bases, with 8 bases left between them. This CDR3 is built from 12 residues. Germline lookup yields CDR1 SQVTM and CDR2 ANQGSEA.

The gene calls are TRBV28 and TRBJ2-1, with 8 bases that match TRBD2. V gave up 10 bases and J gave up 6 bases; unmatched junction bases: 8. CDR3 length: 13 residues. Germline loops: CDR1 MDHEN, CDR2 SYDVKM. CDR3 region: CANPGTRSNEQFF. The CDR3 bases are TGTGCCAACCCCGGGACTAGAAGCAATGAGCAGTTCTTC.

The genes are TRBV9 and TRBJ2-5, with 11 bases aligning to TRBD1. In germline, CDR1 is SGDLS, CDR2 YYNGEE. The CDR3 is made up of 16 amino acids. The ends lost 4 bases at V and 3 bases at J; junction bases unmatched: 8. The CDR3 DNA is TGTGCCAGCAGCCCTGGGACAGGGGGTGGCAAAGAGACCCAGTACTTC. The encoded protein is CASSPGTGGGKETQYF.

J is TRBJ1-3 and V is TRBV18, with 7 bases aligning to TRBD1. The CDR3 spans 16 residues. From germline, CDR1 is KGHSH and CDR2 LQKENI. The V and J ends lost 3 bases and 2 bases, in that order; junction bases with no gene match: 7. CDR3: CASSPLRQGTGNTIYF. As DNA, the CDR3 is TGTGCCAGCTCACCTCTGCGACAGGGCACTGGAAACACCATATATTTT. The entire variable domain, with the rest obtained from reference TRBV18 and TRBJ1-3, is as follows: NAGVMQNPRHLVRRRGQEARLRCSPMKGHSHVYWYRQLPEEGLKFMVYLQKENIIDESGMPKERFSAEFPKEGPSILRIQQVVRGDSAAYFCASSPLRQGTGNTIYFGEGSWLTVV.